This record covers a single T cell receptor beta chain. The antigen remains undetermined. V lost 4 bases and J lost 6; bases outside the gene matches: 7. There are 15 residues in the CDR3. Germline V gene lookup returns CDR1 LGHDT and CDR2 YNNKEL (reference sequence). These data come from a study of post-analysis software for immune sequencing data. Sequencing libraries made from TCR beta cDNA carried unique molecular identifiers. TCRdb reprocessed the PCR reads via MiXCR and lists one record per CDR3 protein. The data hold approximately 730,000 distinct CDR3 sequences, with roughly 30% observed a single time. Points from the study as a whole: With TRBV5-6, TRBV5-1 and TRBV20-1 included, 4 or 5 TRBV segments were more frequent in patients than in controls.

The chain uses TRBV3-1 and TRBJ2-1; TRBD2 matches at 9 bases. The source of this sequence is a girl aged 5 to 17 with multiple sclerosis. The sample comprised blood. The CDR3 bases are TGTGCCAGCAGCCGAGAAGCGGGAGGATTCAATGAGCAGTTCTTC. It translates to CASSREAGGFNEQFF.